This TCR beta chain emerged from a study of CD8+CD57+ T cells in acquired aplastic anemia. Only one count was recorded for this clonotype. Genomic DNA templated the TCR beta VDJ and CDR3 profiling. TCRdb used MiXCR to reprocess the reads, holding one entry per CDR3 protein. Of fewer than 80,000 distinct CDR3 sequences in the sample, just over 70% were seen once. Between the trimmed V and J ends, which lost 3 bases and 1 base, there was a span of 9 bases. The germline CDR1 and CDR2 sequences are SGHTA and FQGNSA. The CDR3 consists of 14 residues. All patients picked for sequencing had shown, by flow cytometry, an expansion of CD8+CD57+ cells.

This receptor was taken from a human donor with aplastic anemia. V and J are TRBV7-2 and TRBJ1-1; D gene unclear. Sequencing was carried out using sorted CD4+, CD8+, or CD8+CD57+ T cells (not recorded which) from PBMCs. The CDR3 nucleotides are TGTGCCAGCAGCTTCATGAATGGGAACACTGAAGCTTTCTTT. This sequence encodes CASSFMNGNTEAFF.